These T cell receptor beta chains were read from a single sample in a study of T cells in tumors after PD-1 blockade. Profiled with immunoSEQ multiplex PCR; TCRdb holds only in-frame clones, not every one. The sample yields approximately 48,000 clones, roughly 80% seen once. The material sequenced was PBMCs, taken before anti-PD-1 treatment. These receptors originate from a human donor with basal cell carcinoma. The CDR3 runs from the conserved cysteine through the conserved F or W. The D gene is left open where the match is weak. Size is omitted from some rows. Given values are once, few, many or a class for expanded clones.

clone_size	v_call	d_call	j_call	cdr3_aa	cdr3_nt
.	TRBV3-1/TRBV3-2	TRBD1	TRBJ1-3	CASSYGTGPRSGNTIYF	TGTGCCAGCAGCTACGGGACAGGGCCTCGCTCTGGAAACACCATATATTTT
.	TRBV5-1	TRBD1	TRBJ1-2	CASSAEGQFHNYGYTF	TGCGCCAGCAGCGCCGAGGGACAGTTTCATAACTATGGCTACACCTTC
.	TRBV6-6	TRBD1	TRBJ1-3	CASNEQGPGNTIYF	TGTGCCAGCAACGAACAGGGGCCTGGAAACACCATATATTTT
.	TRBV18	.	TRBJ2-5	CASSSQETQYF	TGTGCCAGCTCATCCCAAGAGACCCAGTACTTC
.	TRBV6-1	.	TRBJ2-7	CASSEDQGPYEQYF	TGTGCCAGCAGTGAAGATCAGGGGCCCTACGAGCAGTACTTC
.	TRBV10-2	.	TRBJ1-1	CASSESSGTVYTEAFF	TGCGCCAGCAGTGAGTCGTCAGGGACGGTTTACACTGAAGCTTTCTTT
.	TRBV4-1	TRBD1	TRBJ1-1	CASSHPNRGRDTEAFF	TGCGCCAGCAGCCATCCAAACAGGGGGCGGGACACTGAAGCTTTCTTT
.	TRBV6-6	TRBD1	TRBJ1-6	CASSTQGGHSPLHF	TGTGCCAGCAGTACCCAGGGGGGGCATTCACCCCTCCACTTT
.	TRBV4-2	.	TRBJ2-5	CASSQVGAEETQYF	TGTGCCAGCAGCCAAGTGGGGGCCGAAGAGACCCAGTACTTC
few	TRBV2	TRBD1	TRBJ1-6	CASSPDRVYSPLHF	TGTGCCAGCAGTCCCGACAGGGTATATTCACCCCTCCACTTT
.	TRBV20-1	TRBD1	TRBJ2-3	CSASAGQGNADTQYF	TGCAGTGCTAGTGCCGGACAGGGGAACGCAGATACGCAGTATTTT
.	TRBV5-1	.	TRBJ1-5	CASSPWDGSYQPQHF	TGCGCCAGCAGCCCATGGGACGGATCTTATCAGCCCCAGCATTTT
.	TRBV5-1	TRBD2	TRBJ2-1	CASSSTSGGAGSEQFF	TGCGCCAGCAGCTCGACTAGCGGGGGGGCAGGGAGTGAGCAGTTCTTC
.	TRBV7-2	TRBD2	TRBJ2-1	CASSLELAAYNEQFF	TGTGCCAGCAGCTTAGAACTAGCGGCCTACAATGAGCAGTTCTTC
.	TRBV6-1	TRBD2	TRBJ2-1	CASSVWGGGAYNEQFF	TGTGCCAGCAGTGTCTGGGGCGGGGGGGCCTACAATGAGCAGTTCTTC
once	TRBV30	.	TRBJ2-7	CARNPGEARGFSYEQYF	TGTGCCAGGAACCCAGGTGAGGCTAGGGGGTTCTCCTACGAGCAGTACTTC
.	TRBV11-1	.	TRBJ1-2	CASSLGLTDYGYTF	TGTGCCAGCAGCTTGGGATTGACAGACTATGGCTACACCTTC
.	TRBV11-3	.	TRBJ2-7	CASSQGLSYEQYF	TGTGCCAGCAGCCAAGGATTATCCTACGAGCAGTACTTC
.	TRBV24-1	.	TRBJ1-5	CATSERGNFEPQHF	TGTGCCACCAGTGAACGGGGAAACTTCGAGCCCCAGCATTTT
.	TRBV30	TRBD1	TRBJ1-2	CAWSKQGASGYTF	TGTGCCTGGAGCAAACAGGGGGCTTCTGGCTACACCTTC
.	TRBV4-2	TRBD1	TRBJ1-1	CASSQALQGEYTEAFF	TGTGCCAGCAGCCAAGCTTTACAGGGGGAGTACACTGAAGCTTTCTTT
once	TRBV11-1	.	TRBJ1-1	CASSFKQVEAFF	TGTGCCAGCAGCTTTAAACAGGTTGAAGCTTTCTTT
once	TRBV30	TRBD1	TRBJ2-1	CAWSLGQGTDEQFF	TGTGCCTGGAGTCTCGGACAGGGTACAGATGAGCAGTTCTTC
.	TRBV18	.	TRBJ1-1	CASFGGANTEAFF	TGTGCCAGCTTCGGTGGGGCAAACACTGAAGCTTTCTTT
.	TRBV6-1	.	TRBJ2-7	CASSDRLVPQYF	TGTGCCAGCAGTGATAGACTAGTCCCCCAGTACTTC
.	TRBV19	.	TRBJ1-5	CASSKDLQPQHF	TGTGCCAGTAGTAAGGACCTTCAGCCCCAGCATTTT
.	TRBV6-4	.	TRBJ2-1	CASSDSSRDYNEQFF	TGTGCCAGCAGTGACTCGAGTCGGGATTACAATGAGCAGTTCTTC
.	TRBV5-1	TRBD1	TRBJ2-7	CASSSGTGNFYEQYF	TGCGCCAGCAGCTCCGGGACAGGAAACTTCTACGAGCAGTACTTC
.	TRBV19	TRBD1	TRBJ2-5	CASSIPDRAQETQYF	TGTGCCAGTAGTATTCCCGACAGGGCCCAAGAGACCCAGTACTTC
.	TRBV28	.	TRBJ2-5	CASSLYSGLGTQYF	TGTGCCAGCAGTTTATATAGCGGCCTCGGGACCCAGTACTTC
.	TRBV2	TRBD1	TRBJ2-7	CASRPGTGVPLEQYF	TGTGCCAGCAGACCCGGGACAGGAGTCCCTTTAGAGCAGTACTTC
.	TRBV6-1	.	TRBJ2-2	CASSEYVRTNTGELFF	TGTGCCAGCAGTGAATACGTCAGAACTAACACCGGGGAGCTGTTTTTT
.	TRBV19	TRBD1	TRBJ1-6	CASSPRQGQSPLHF	TGTGCCAGTAGTCCGAGACAGGGGCAGTCACCCCTCCACTTT
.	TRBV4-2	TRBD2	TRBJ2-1	CASSRTSGGSYNEQFF	TGTGCCAGCAGCCGGACTAGCGGGGGTTCCTACAATGAGCAGTTCTTC
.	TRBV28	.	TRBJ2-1	CASSFLQGGDEQFF	TGTGCCAGCAGTTTTTTACAGGGGGGGGATGAGCAGTTCTTC
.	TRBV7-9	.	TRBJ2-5	CASSLDRGGITETQYF	TGTGCCAGCAGCTTAGACAGGGGAGGGATTACGGAGACCCAGTACTTC
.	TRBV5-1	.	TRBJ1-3	CASSLDRVTGNTIYF	TGCGCCAGCAGCTTGGATCGGGTAACTGGAAACACCATATATTTT
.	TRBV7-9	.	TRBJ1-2	CASSLMKAGYGYTF	TGTGCCAGCAGCTTAATGAAGGCGGGGTATGGCTACACCTTC
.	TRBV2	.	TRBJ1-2	CASTQGYYGYTF	TGTGCCAGCACTCAGGGCTACTATGGCTACACCTTC
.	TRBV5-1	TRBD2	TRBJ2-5	CASSPLRAGDLQTQYF	TGCGCCAGCAGCCCCTTAAGAGCGGGGGACCTCCAGACCCAGTACTTC
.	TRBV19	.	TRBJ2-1	CASSIMGTHEQFF	TGTGCCAGTAGTATAATGGGGACCCATGAGCAGTTCTTC
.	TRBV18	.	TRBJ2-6	CASSPSDISSGANVLTF	TGTGCCAGCTCACCTTCGGACATCAGCTCTGGGGCCAACGTCCTGACTTTC
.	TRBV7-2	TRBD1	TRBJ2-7	CASSLHGQGTYEQYF	TGTGCCAGCAGCTTACATGGACAGGGGACCTACGAGCAGTACTTC
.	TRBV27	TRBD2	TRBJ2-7	CASRWREGSYEQYF	TGTGCCAGCAGGTGGAGGGAGGGGTCCTACGAGCAGTACTTC
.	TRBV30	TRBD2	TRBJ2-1	CAWSPSGLSNEQFF	TGTGCCTGGAGTCCCTCGGGACTATCGAATGAGCAGTTCTTC
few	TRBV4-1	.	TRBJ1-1	CASSSGTNTEAFF	TGCGCCAGCAGTAGTGGCACGAACACTGAAGCTTTCTTT
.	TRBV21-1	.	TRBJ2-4	CASSKLVAKNIQYF	TGTGCCAGCAGCAAGTTGGTAGCCAAAAACATTCAGTACTTC
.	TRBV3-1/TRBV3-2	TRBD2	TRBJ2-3	CASSRGGVTDTQYF	TGTGCCAGCAGCCGGGGGGGGGTCACAGATACGCAGTATTTT
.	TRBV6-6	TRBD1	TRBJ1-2	CASSNIRQGNYGYTF	TGTGCCAGCAGTAATATAAGACAGGGGAACTATGGCTACACCTTC
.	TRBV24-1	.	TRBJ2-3	CATSDGVTQYF	TGTGCCACCAGTGACGGGGTTACGCAGTATTTT